The TCR beta chain under discussion was sequenced for a study of CD8 T cells in Susac syndrome. Points from the study as a whole: In Susac syndrome, CD4+ T cell repertoires lacked any clonal expansion.

In regard to this clonotype: Antigen: not known.

The authors carried out high-throughput sequencing of TCR beta. They applied it to CD8+ and CD4+ T cells obtained from blood. Fulfillment of recently defined diagnostic criteria for definite or probable disease was shown by the patients with Susac syndrome. In contrast to the negatively isolated CD8+ and CD4+ T cells, TEMRA cells were FACS-enriched. Germline values: CDR1 MNHEY, CDR2 SVGEGT. The CDR3 runs 14 residues. Trimming removed 8 bases from V and 7 bases from J; junction bases left unmatched: 7. The RNA, roughly 0.45 to 1 ug, was put through reverse transcription using random hexamers. TCRdb ran MiXCR on the immunoSEQ multiplex PCR reads and lists one entry per CDR3 protein. The sample includes 100,000 to 150,000 distinct CDR3 sequences, nearly 96% of them seen just once.

The genes are TRBV6-2 or TRBV6-3 and TRBJ2-1, with 11 bases lining up with TRBD2. The clonotype comes from a human donor with Susac syndrome. Material for sequencing was CD4+ T cells from PBMCs. This chain's CDR3 is CASQTSGISNEQFF. In DNA, the CDR3 is TGTGCCAGCCAGACTAGCGGGATATCTAATGAGCAGTTCTTC.